The next 6 T cell receptor beta chains were all read from a single sample in a study of T cells in Graves' hyperthyroidism and ophthalmopathy. The investigators amplified TCR beta CDR3 regions from RNA transcripts. Primed by the HTBI set, a first-round RT-PCR was run on the TCR CDR3. In TCRdb, the multiplex PCR reads were re-called with MiXCR into one record per CDR3 protein. The sample has roughly 300,000 distinct CDR3 sequences, about 18% seen once; the top ten hold 45% to 55%. Sequencing used blood. The receptor set was obtained from a woman aged 50 to 65 with Graves' hyperthyroidism.

This clonotype was picked up many times. The rearrangement joins TRBV11-2 to TRBJ2-3; possibly TRBD2 for D (6 bases). Trimming took 5 bases from V and 8 from J, leaving 20 bases between them. The CDR3 is 15 amino acids. Per the germline V gene, CDR1 is SGHAT and CDR2 is FQNNGV. The CDR3 loop reads CASSPRGEPGGTQYF. CDR3 nucleotide sequence: TGTGCCAGCAGCCCTCGCGGGGAGCCGGGCGGTACGCAGTATTTT.

This clonotype was recorded once. The junction differs from germline at one of its ends, possibly a read error. This chain connects TRBV5-1 to TRBJ2-3, with D unresolved. This CDR3 spans 16 amino acids. Germline CDR1 is SGHRS and CDR2 is YFSETQ. CDR3 sequence reads: CASSFISQASTDTQYF. The CDR3 nucleotides are TGTGCCAGCAGCTTCATCTCCCAGGCTAGCACAGATACGCAGTATTTT.

This clonotype came up a few times. This chain joins TRBV7-9 and TRBJ2-7, with TRBD1 matching over 8 bases. Germline V gene data show CDR1 as SEHNR and CDR2 as FQNEAQ (reference sequence). V lost 1 base, J lost 5 bases, and 4 bases stayed unmatched. The CDR3 totals 14 residues. The CDR3 DNA is TGTGCCAGCAGCTTAGATGACAGGGGACACGAGCAGTACTTC. This translates into CASSLDDRGHEQYF.

This clonotype was observed a single time. V usage is TRBV19 and J usage is TRBJ2-2; a weak D match, TRBD2 (7 bases). This CDR3 region has 17 residues. Germline CDR1 reads LNHDA; CDR2 reads SQIVND (reference sequence). V lost 6 bases to trimming and J lost 0 bases, with 17 bases between them. The CDR3 nucleotides read TGTGCCAGTAGGATTGGGGGGGACACCACGAACACCGGGGAGCTGTTTTTT. Its protein product is CASRIGGDTTNTGELFF.

This clonotype occurred a few times. V gene TRBV28 combines with J gene TRBJ1-1; D might be TRBD1 (6 bases). The CDR3 is made up of 14 amino acids. The V gene lost 3 bases and the J gene lost 5 bases, with 13 bases spanning the gap. The germline gives CDR1 MDHEN, CDR2 SYDVKM. The CDR3 sequence is CASSFLQGGTEAFF. The DNA for the CDR3 is TGTGCCAGCAGTTTCTTACAGGGTGGAACTGAAGCTTTCTTT.

The rearrangement uses TRBV11-2 and TRBJ2-3; 7 nucleotides agree with TRBD2. The CDR3 contains 14 residues. Germline lookup yields CDR1 SGHAT and CDR2 FQNNGV. V was clipped by 5 bases and J by 5 bases; unmatched bases: 7. CDR3 nucleotides: TGTGCCAGCAGCCCTCGGGGAGGGATAGATACGCAGTATTTT. Its translation is CASSPRGGIDTQYF.